These 21 T cell receptor beta chains came from one sample sequenced in a study of blood T cell repertoires in COVID-19. Sequencing used immunoSEQ multiplex PCR; TCRdb keeps in-frame clones, though not all of them. Of about 83,000 clones in the sample, around 84% were seen once. The sequencing input was peripheral blood. The source is an elderly woman in a cohort sampled during active or convalescent COVID-19.

This clone occurred once. The rearrangement links TRBV7-9 to TRBJ2-5, with 7 bases matching TRBD2. Germline-derived CDR1 and CDR2 are SEHNR and FQNEAQ (reference sequence). Germline trimming cut 5 bases from V and 5 bases from J; bases unmatched to any gene: 8. This CDR3 has 14 residues. The CDR3 DNA reads TGTGCCAGCAGCGTATCGCGGGGGTGGGAGACCCAGTACTTC. Encoded protein: CASSVSRGWETQYF.

The chain is built from TRBV6-5 and TRBJ2-1, with TRBD2 matching over 8 bases. The germline V gene has CDR1 MNHEY and CDR2 SVGAGI. There are 15 residues in the CDR3. J was trimmed by 4 bases and V by 6 bases; bases with no gene match: 8. The chain's CDR3 is CASRQAGVGYNEQFF. In DNA form, the CDR3 reads TGTGCCAGCAGGCAAGCGGGAGTTGGTTACAATGAGCAGTTCTTC.

This clone was found a few times. The CDR3 here is CASSGDIYSNQPQHF. CDR3 nucleotides: TGTGCCAGCAGTGGGGACATTTATAGCAATCAGCCCCAGCATTTT. The gene calls are TRBV25-1 and TRBJ1-5; D may be TRBD1 (6 bases). The CDR3 has 15 residues. CDR1 and CDR2 (germline): MGHDK, SYGVNS. V shed 4 bases and J shed 0 bases, with 10 bases lying between them.

The rearrangement links TRBV23-1 to TRBJ2-1; 14 nucleotides align to TRBD2. TRBV23-1 is filed as an ORF, its function uncertain. This CDR3 is 17 amino acids long. V dropped 4 bases and J dropped 5; count of bases not matched to a gene: 7. The CDR3 sequence: CASSPGLAGGWDNEQFF. The CDR3 DNA sequence: TGCGCCAGCAGTCCCGGACTAGCGGGAGGTTGGGACAATGAGCAGTTCTTC.

The J gene is TRBJ2-3, the V gene TRBV2, with 12 bases aligning to TRBD1. CDR1 and CDR2 (germline): SNHLY, FYNNEI. The V gene end was trimmed by 10 bases and the J gene end by 9 bases; junction bases not matched to a gene: 14. CDR3 length: 15 amino acids. The CDR3 DNA follows: TGTGCCAACCAGGCGGGACAGGGGGCGCGAGACACGCAGTATTTT. This encodes CANQAGQGARDTQYF.

The chain carries TRBV3-1 (or the pseudogene TRBV3-2) and TRBJ1-4, with 7 bases that match TRBD1. This CDR3 comprises 14 residues. Germline V gene data show CDR1 as LGHDT and CDR2 as YNNKEL (reference sequence). V shed 5 bases, J shed 8 bases, and the junction held 8 bases outside the gene matches. The CDR3 region is CASSSLRGREKLFF. The CDR3 DNA reads TGTGCCAGCAGCTCACTTAGGGGGCGGGAAAAACTGTTTTTT.

The chain links TRBV30 to TRBJ1-3, with unresolved D. CDR1 is GTSNPN, CDR2 SVGIG, per germline (reference sequence). CDR3 length: 16 residues. V lost 0 bases and J lost 0, with 12 bases in between. CDR3 protein: CAWSVRTGISGNTIYF. In DNA, the CDR3 is TGTGCCTGGAGTGTACGGACCGGGATCTCTGGAAACACCATATATTTT. Full variable domain (missing parts from reference TRBV30 and TRBJ1-3): SQTIHQWPATLVQPVGSPLSLECTVEGTSNPNLYWYRQAAGRGLQLLFYSVGIGQISSEVPQNLSASRPQDRQFILSSKKLLLSDSGFYLCAWSVRTGISGNTIYFGEGSWLTVV.

The V call is TRBV6-5, the J call TRBJ1-5; TRBD1 matches at 8 bases. V gave up 8 bases and J gave up 3 bases; unmatched junction bases: 9. Germline CDR1 is MNHEY and CDR2 is SVGAGI. There are 15 residues in the CDR3. The CDR3: CASRDRNINNQPQHF. DNA for the CDR3: TGTGCCAGCCGGGACAGGAATATCAACAATCAGCCCCAGCATTTT.

This chain connects TRBV7-2 to TRBJ2-7, with D perhaps matching TRBD2 (5 bases). There are 13 residues in the CDR3. The V gene's germline CDR1 is SGHTA and CDR2 FQGNSA. V lost 5 bases, J lost 6 bases, and 14 bases lay in between. The DNA for the CDR3 is TGTGCCAGCAGCATAGAGGGAGTCGGCGAGCAGTACTTC. Translating it yields CASSIEGVGEQYF.

J is TRBJ1-1 and V is TRBV2; D gene ambiguous. Germline loops: CDR1 SNHLY, CDR2 FYNNEI. CDR3 length equals 15 residues. Trimming left V 1 base short and J 1 base short, with 10 bases between. The CDR3 nucleotides read TGTGCCAGCAGTGAAGGTGGCAGATCGAACACTGAAGCTTTCTTT. Protein sequence: CASSEGGRSNTEAFF.

This chain joins TRBV28 and TRBJ1-4; tentatively, D is TRBD1 (6 bases). Trimming pared 6 bases from V and 3 bases from J, leaving 8 bases between. Germline V gives CDR1 MDHEN, CDR2 SYDVKM. The CDR3 length is 13 residues. CDR3 in DNA: TGTGCCAGCAGGGGGGCGGCTAATGAAAAACTGTTTTTT. As protein: CASRGAANEKLFF.

This clone was seen a handful of times. The chain carries TRBV3-1 (or the pseudogene TRBV3-2) and TRBJ2-2; 15 nucleotides line up with TRBD2. Germline V gene lookup returns CDR1 LGHDT and CDR2 YNNKEL (reference sequence). V shed 1 base, J shed 3 bases, and the junction held 6 bases outside the gene matches. The CDR3 runs to 19 residues. The CDR3 DNA is TGTGCCAGCAGCCAAGTTTTGGGACTAGCGGGAGGATACACCGGGGAGCTGTTTTTT. This encodes CASSQVLGLAGGYTGELFF.

This clone has only a few counts. The chain links TRBV10-2 to TRBJ2-7, with D maybe TRBD1 (5 bases). Trimming cost V 3 bases and J 3 bases, with 9 bases left between them. The germline V gene encodes CDR1 WSHSY and CDR2 SAAADI. There are 13 residues in the CDR3. The CDR3 DNA reads as TGCGCCAGCAGTGAAGGGGCCTACTACGAGCAGTACGTC. This translates into CASSEGAYYEQYV.

This chain links TRBV5-1 with TRBJ2-7; 9 bases fit TRBD2. Looked up from germline, CDR1 is SGHRS and CDR2 is YFSETQ. J was trimmed by 7 bases and V by 3 bases; bases with no gene match: 14. This CDR3 is built from 16 residues. The CDR3 nucleotides read TGCGCCAGCAGCTCCTCACCCTCTAGCGGGATGAGGGAGCAGTACGTC. This translates into CASSSSPSSGMREQYV.

The chain recombines TRBV27 with TRBJ2-2; the D is unclear. Trimming cost V 5 bases and J 9 bases, with 16 bases left between them. The CDR3 has 14 residues. Germline loops: CDR1 MNHEY, CDR2 SMNVEV (reference sequence). The CDR3 spells CASSPYYEVRELFF. CDR3 bases: TGTGCCAGCAGTCCCTATTATGAGGTTAGGGAGCTGTTTTTT.

The chain links TRBV5-1 to TRBJ2-1, with 10 bases aligning to TRBD1. The trim removed 2 bases at V and 7 bases at J, leaving 9 bases unmatched. CDR3 size: 16 residues. Germline CDR1 and CDR2: SGHRS and YFSETQ. The CDR3 DNA reads TGCGCCAGCAGCTTACGAGGGACAGGGGTGGGGAATGAGCAGTTCTTC. The encoded protein is CASSLRGTGVGNEQFF.

V and J are TRBV19 and TRBJ1-6; D might be TRBD1 (6 bases). Germline V gives CDR1 LNHDA, CDR2 SQIVND (reference sequence). The CDR3 runs 14 residues. The germline V and J ends were trimmed by 7 bases and 5 bases, with 12 bases remaining between them. The CDR3 spells CASKREGDNSPLHF. CDR3 DNA: TGTGCCAGTAAAAGGGAGGGGGATAATTCACCCCTCCACTTT.

The chain carries TRBV6-6 and TRBJ2-2; 11 nucleotides align to TRBD1. Germline V gene sequence: CDR1 MNHNY, CDR2 SVGAGI (reference sequence). The CDR3 has 16 amino acids. With V trimmed by 6 bases and J by 6 bases, 9 bases remained unmatched. In nucleotides, the CDR3 is TGTGCCAGCAGCGGCACCGGGACAGGGGGGGCCGGGGAGCTGTTTTTT. This sequence encodes CASSGTGTGGAGELFF.

V usage is TRBV11-1 and J usage is TRBJ1-4; no reliable D call. CDR1 is SGHAT, CDR2 FQDESV, per germline (reference sequence). This CDR3 region has 15 residues. V lost 1 base to trimming and J lost 0 bases, with 6 bases between them. CDR3 sequence reads: CASSLDGATNEKLFF. CDR3 bases: TGTGCCAGCAGCTTAGACGGAGCAACTAATGAAAAACTGTTTTTT.

J is TRBJ2-5 and V is TRBV7-9, with TRBD2 identical over 11 bases. V dropped 1 base and J dropped 5; count of bases not matched to a gene: 3. CDR1 is SEHNR and CDR2 is FQNEAQ in the germline V gene (reference sequence). The CDR3 has 15 residues. The CDR3 sequence: CASSLVAGGSETQYF. The CDR3 coding sequence is TGTGCCAGCAGCTTAGTAGCGGGAGGGTCGGAGACCCAGTACTTC.

The chain joins TRBV10-3 to TRBJ2-3; the D is unclear. The germline CDR1 and CDR2 sequences are ENHRY and SYGVKD. Trimming pared 0 bases from V and 4 bases from J, leaving 20 bases between. This CDR3 is 18 amino acids long. The CDR3 DNA reads TGTGCCATCAGTGAGTCGTATGGTGACTGGTGGCCATCAGATACGCAGTATTTT. It encodes CAISESYGDWWPSDTQYF.